Listed here are 14 T cell receptor beta chains from one sample, sequenced in a study of T cell responses to AZD1222 COVID-19 vaccine. Here immunoSEQ multiplex PCR was the method, and the copy in TCRdb shows in-frame clones only, minus some. The sample holds 170,000 or so clones; 87% are singletons and the top ten take 2% to 3%. The source material was peripheral blood, sampled on day 0 of AZD1222 vaccination. These receptors originate from an adult in good health.

The rearrangement joins TRBV6-2 or TRBV6-3 to TRBJ1-4; 7 bases line up with TRBD1. After removal of 6 bases from V and 4 bases from J, the junction contained 8 bases not matched to a gene. This CDR3 has 15 residues. CDR1 and CDR2 (germline): MNHEY, SVGEGT. CDR3 protein: CASSSENRGNEKLFF. The CDR3 region has the DNA TGTGCCAGCAGCTCCGAGAACAGGGGTAATGAAAAACTGTTTTTT.

This sequence joins TRBV2 and TRBJ2-2; possibly TRBD1 for D (5 bases). Germline-derived CDR1 and CDR2 are SNHLY and FYNNEI. V was clipped by 7 bases and J by 2 bases, with 11 bases between them. This CDR3 region has 14 residues. Here the CDR3 DNA reads TGTGCCAGCATCAACGACAGAAACACCGGGGAGCTGTTTTTT. Protein sequence: CASINDRNTGELFF.

The chain recombines TRBV24-1 with TRBJ2-1, with a tentative D call TRBD1 (5 bases). The CDR3 extends over 15 amino acids. Trimming left V 4 bases short and J 4 bases short, with 13 bases between. Germline V gene data show CDR1 as KGHDR and CDR2 as SFDVKD. The CDR3 loop is CATSDQGPLYNEQFF. The CDR3 DNA reads TGTGCCACCAGTGACCAGGGCCCCCTGTACAATGAGCAGTTCTTC.

V usage is TRBV2 and J usage is TRBJ2-5; D is undetermined. V was clipped by 6 bases and J by 4 bases, with 9 bases between them. CDR1 SNHLY and CDR2 FYNNEI come from the germline V gene. The CDR3 is 12 residues long. As DNA, the CDR3 is TGTGCCAGCAGCGTCAAGGGAGAGACCCAGTACTTC. This encodes CASSVKGETQYF.

The V call is TRBV3-1 (or the pseudogene TRBV3-2), the J call TRBJ2-1, with TRBD2 matching over 8 bases. Per germline, CDR1 LGHDT and CDR2 YNNKEL (reference sequence). This CDR3 has 17 residues. The J segment lost 8 bases and the V segment lost 2 bases, leaving 14 bases of the junction unmatched. In DNA, the CDR3 is TGTGCCAGCAGCCAAAATCGGCTCAGGGCTAGCGGGCATGAGCAGTTCTTC. Protein: CASSQNRLRASGHEQFF.

V gene TRBV25-1 combines with J gene TRBJ2-3; maybe TRBD2 (6 bases). This CDR3 is 14 amino acids long. V was pared by 3 bases and J by 1 base, with 8 bases between. Germline CDR1 and CDR2: MGHDK and SYGVNS. CDR3 loop: CASSEDYRTDTQYF. The CDR3 nucleotides are TGTGCCAGCAGTGAGGACTACCGCACAGATACGCAGTATTTT.

This chain connects TRBV28 to TRBJ2-7; D call uncertain. With 5 bases removed from V and 5 bases from J, the gap between germline ends came to 19 bases. CDR3 length: 15 amino acids. Germline CDR1 and CDR2: MDHEN and SYDVKM. CDR3 DNA: TGTGCCAGCAGTCCTTCTATTTACCGTCGCGACGAGCAGTACTTC. It yields the protein CASSPSIYRRDEQYF.

The CDR3 DNA is TGTGCCAGCAGCCCGATACAGGGGGCGAATTACGAGCAGTACTTC. Its translation: CASSPIQGANYEQYF. This chain joins TRBV6-5 and TRBJ2-7, with 9 nucleotides matching TRBD1. J was trimmed by 4 bases and V by 6 bases; bases with no gene match: 10. The CDR3 has 15 residues. Germline V gene sequence: CDR1 MNHEY, CDR2 SVGAGI.

V is TRBV14 and J is TRBJ1-4; D is uncertain. Germline CDR1 and CDR2: SGHDN and FVKESK. The CDR3 runs 14 residues. Trimming shortened V by 0 bases and J by 12 bases, and 14 bases separated the two germline ends. CDR3 DNA: TGTGCCAGCAGCCAAGAGGCACGGTCTGTAGAACTGTTTTTT. This encodes CASSQEARSVELFF.

The chain has TRBV5-1 and TRBJ1-1, with D possibly matching TRBD1 (5 bases). Trimming cost V 4 bases and J 1 base, with 11 bases left between them. This CDR3 spans 14 amino acids. The germline V gene has CDR1 SGHRS and CDR2 YFSETQ. The CDR3 region has the DNA TGCGCCAGCAGCGGGGGACCGACGAACACTGAAGCTTTCTTT. Protein sequence: CASSGGPTNTEAFF. The full variable domain, rest sourced from reference TRBV5-1 and TRBJ1-1, is KAGVTQTPRYLIKTRGQQVTLSCSPISGHRSVSWYQQTPGQGLQFLFEYFSETQRNKGNFPGRFSGRQFSNSRSEMNVSTLELGDSALYLCASSGGPTNTEAFFGQGTRLTVV.

This sequence joins TRBV7-2 and TRBJ2-7, with a possible D match to TRBD2 (7 bases). This CDR3 contains 15 residues. The V gene lost 3 bases and the J gene lost 5 bases, with 17 bases spanning the gap. CDR1 is SGHTA and CDR2 is FQGNSA in the germline V gene. The CDR3 spells CASSLTSNRVHEQYF. The DNA of the CDR3 is TGTGCCAGCAGCTTGACTAGCAACAGGGTCCACGAGCAGTACTTC.

This rearrangement joins TRBV11-3 to TRBJ2-7; TRBD2 matches 10 bases. J was trimmed by 3 bases and V by 6 bases; bases with no gene match: 8. Germline V gene data show CDR1 as SGHNT and CDR2 as YENEEA. The CDR3 consists of 15 residues. CDR3 residues: CASSRTSGEFYEQYF. In DNA form, the CDR3 reads TGTGCCAGCAGTCGGACTAGCGGAGAATTCTACGAGCAGTACTTC.

The chain carries TRBV19 and TRBJ2-5; D gene uncertain. The V gene lost 1 base and the J gene lost 5 bases, with 5 bases spanning the gap. The CDR3 extends over 12 amino acids. The germline V gene has CDR1 LNHDA and CDR2 SQIVND (reference sequence). DNA for the CDR3: TGTGCCAGTAGTATAGGCCACGAGACCCAGTACTTC. This encodes CASSIGHETQYF.

This chain links TRBV28 with TRBJ2-7, with 8 bases identical to TRBD2. CDR1 and CDR2 from the germline V gene are MDHEN and SYDVKM. The V and J ends lost 7 bases and 2 bases, in that order; junction bases with no gene match: 7. The CDR3 runs to 14 residues. CDR3 in amino acids: CASTNGAGAYEQYF. The DNA of the CDR3 is TGTGCCAGCACCAATGGAGCGGGAGCCTACGAGCAGTACTTC.